The 13 T cell receptor beta chains below all came from one sample that was sequenced in a study of a mutant IDH1 vaccine in newly diagnosed glioma. The time point here: baseline, week 1 (first vaccination visit). Treatment noted: pre-vaccination baseline after standard-of-care therapy. The protocol was immunoSEQ multiplex PCR, while the TCRdb copy is restricted to in-frame clones and leaves out a portion. This table has under 80,000 clones, about 86% appearing once. The starting material was PBMCs, obtained from a glioma patient treated with radiotherapy, temozolomide or both. These receptors were taken from a man aged 25-45 years with glioma.

This sequence joins TRBV7-8 and TRBJ1-5; TRBD1 matches at 8 bases. The CDR3 spans 15 residues. The V gene's germline CDR1 is SGHVS and CDR2 FQNEAQ. V shed 2 bases and J 3 bases; nucleotides not matched to a gene: 3. Here the CDR3 DNA reads TGTGCCAGCAGCTTACGGACAGGGAACAATCAGCCCCAGCATTTT. This gives the protein CASSLRTGNNQPQHF. The whole variable domain, remainder taken from reference TRBV7-8 and TRBJ1-5, is GAGVSQSPRYKVAKRGQDVALRCDPISGHVSLFWYQQALGQGPEFLTYFQNEAQLDKSGLPSDRFFAERPEGSVSTLKIQRTQQEDSAVYLCASSLRTGNNQPQHFGDGTRLSIL.

The chain carries TRBV28 and TRBJ1-2; D unresolved. V was cut by 7 bases and J by 4 bases, with 10 bases left in between. Germline V gene lookup returns CDR1 MDHEN and CDR2 SYDVKM. CDR3 size: 12 residues. CDR3 amino acids: CASTQRLYGYTF. CDR3 DNA: TGTGCCAGCACCCAGAGACTCTATGGCTACACCTTC.

The chain uses TRBV6-1 and TRBJ1-4, with TRBD1 matching 11 bases. The CDR3 extends over 14 amino acids. Germline trimming cut 6 bases from V and 10 bases from J; bases unmatched to any gene: 7. Germline V gene lookup returns CDR1 MNHNS and CDR2 SASEGT. CDR3: CASRVWGQGVKLFF. CDR3 sequence (DNA): TGTGCCAGCAGGGTCTGGGGACAGGGGGTAAAACTGTTTTTT.

V gene TRBV4-1 combines with J gene TRBJ1-1, with TRBD1 matching 9 bases. After removal of 4 bases from V and 4 bases from J, the junction contained 22 bases not matched to a gene. Germline V gives CDR1 MGHRA, CDR2 YSYEKL. CDR3 size: 20 residues. The CDR3 DNA sequence: TGCGCCAGCAGCCCCATCTCCCCCGGACAGGGGCCCCAGGAAAGCACTGAAGCTTTCTTT. It encodes CASSPISPGQGPQESTEAFF.

This chain uses TRBV11-2 with TRBJ1-2; D gene unclear. This CDR3 spans 12 amino acids. Trimming took 4 bases from V and 5 from J, leaving 8 bases between them. CDR1 and CDR2 (germline): SGHAT, FQNNGV. This CDR3 is CASSSRGYGYTF. The CDR3 region has the DNA TGTGCCAGCAGCTCTCGGGGTTATGGCTACACCTTC.

This clone was picked up one time. The chain uses TRBV19 and TRBJ2-3; D perhaps matches TRBD1 (5 bases). The CDR3 runs to 15 residues. V shed 5 bases and J shed 6 bases, with 18 bases lying between them. Germline V lookup: CDR1 LNHDA, CDR2 SQIVND (reference sequence). The CDR3 reads CASSPYLGAGDTQYF. The CDR3 DNA is TGTGCCAGTAGTCCCTACCTTGGGGCCGGCGATACGCAGTATTTT. Looking up the rest from reference TRBV19 and TRBJ2-3 gives the full variable domain: DGGITQSPKYLFRKEGQNVTLSCEQNLNHDAMYWYRQDPGQGLRLIYYSQIVNDFQKGDIAEGYSVSREKKESFPLTVTSAQKNPTAFYLCASSPYLGAGDTQYFGPGTRLTVL.

This clone was detected only once. The chain recombines TRBV7-9 with TRBJ2-7; 10 positions agree with TRBD1. Germline V gene sequence: CDR1 SEHNR, CDR2 FQNEAQ (reference sequence). The CDR3 is 19 residues long. Unmatched junction bases numbered 16, after V lost 5 bases and J lost 0 bases. CDR3 sequence (DNA): TGTGCCAGCAGCCTCAGCCGGGACAGGGGAGGGTTGAGCTCCTACGAGCAGTACTTC. It codes for CASSLSRDRGGLSSYEQYF.

CDR3 sequence: CASSRGGTSSYEQYF. CDR3 DNA: TGCGCCAGCAGCCGAGGGGGGACGAGCTCCTACGAGCAGTACTTC. The chain joins TRBV4-1 to TRBJ2-7; D may match TRBD1 or TRBD2 (6 bases each). This CDR3 has 15 amino acids. Germline CDR1 and CDR2: MGHRA and YSYEKL. Trimming shortened V by 4 bases and J by 0 bases, and 13 bases separated the two germline ends.

This clone was counted a few times. This chain connects TRBV10-3 to TRBJ1-1; D is unresolved. Trimming removed 3 bases at V and 5 bases at J, with 13 bases between. The germline V gene encodes CDR1 ENHRY and CDR2 SYGVKD. The CDR3 contains 14 residues. CDR3 sequence: CAISENGRETEAFF. CDR3 in DNA: TGTGCCATCAGTGAAAACGGCCGTGAGACTGAAGCTTTCTTT.

Worth noting for this clone: One end of the junction does not line up with germline, which may come from a read error. V and J are TRBV6-1 and TRBJ2-1; D not resolved. This CDR3 region has 15 residues. Germline V lookup: CDR1 MNHNS, CDR2 SASEGT. CDR3: CAGSPPDTSYNEQFF. CDR3 DNA: TGTGCCGGCAGCCCTCCGGATACCTCCTACAATGAGCAGTTCTTC.

The CDR3 loop is CASSVERGARNQPQHF. As DNA, the CDR3 is TGTGCCAGCAGCGTAGAACGGGGGGCCAGAAATCAGCCCCAGCATTTT. V is TRBV9 and J is TRBJ1-5; TRBD1 might be the D (6 bases). The CDR3 is made up of 16 amino acids. The germline V gene has CDR1 SGDLS and CDR2 YYNGEE. V was cut by 0 bases and J by 4 bases, with 14 bases left in between.

V gene TRBV4-2 combines with J gene TRBJ2-2; 7 bases align to TRBD2. The CDR3 runs 16 residues. Germline CDR1 reads LGHNA; CDR2 reads YNFKEQ. With V trimmed by 0 bases and J by 1 base, 2 bases remained unmatched. The CDR3: CASSQDSGVNTGELFF. Here the CDR3 DNA reads TGTGCCAGCAGCCAAGACAGCGGGGTGAACACCGGGGAGCTGTTTTTT.

The DNA of the CDR3 is TGTGCCAGCAGCTTGGCGGGAGCTGCGGGTCAGCCCCAGCATTTT. Protein product: CASSLAGAAGQPQHF. This chain uses TRBV5-6 with TRBJ1-5, with unresolved D. The CDR3 spans 15 residues. Germline V lookup: CDR1 SGHDT, CDR2 YYEEEE. The V end lost 0 bases, the J end lost 6 bases, and 13 bases lay between the germline ends.